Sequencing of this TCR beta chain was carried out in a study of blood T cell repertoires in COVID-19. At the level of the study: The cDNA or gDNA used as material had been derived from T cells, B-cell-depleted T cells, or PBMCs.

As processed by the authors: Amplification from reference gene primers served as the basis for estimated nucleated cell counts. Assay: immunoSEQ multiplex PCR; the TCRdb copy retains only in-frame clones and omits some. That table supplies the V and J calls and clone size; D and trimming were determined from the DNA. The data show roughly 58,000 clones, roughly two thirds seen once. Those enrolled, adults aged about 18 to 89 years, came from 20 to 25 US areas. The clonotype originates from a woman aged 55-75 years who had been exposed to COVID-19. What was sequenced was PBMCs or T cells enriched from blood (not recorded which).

The CDR3 region has the DNA TGTGCCACCGCGGGACTAGCGGGTCTTATGAGCTCCTACAATGAGCAGTTCTTC. Amino acid sequence: CATAGLAGLMSSYNEQFF. The chain recombines TRBV24-1 with TRBJ2-1; TRBD2 matches 12 bases. The V and J ends lost 9 bases and 0 bases, in that order; junction bases with no gene match: 11. Germline CDR1 and CDR2: KGHDR and SFDVKD. The CDR3 is made up of 18 amino acids.